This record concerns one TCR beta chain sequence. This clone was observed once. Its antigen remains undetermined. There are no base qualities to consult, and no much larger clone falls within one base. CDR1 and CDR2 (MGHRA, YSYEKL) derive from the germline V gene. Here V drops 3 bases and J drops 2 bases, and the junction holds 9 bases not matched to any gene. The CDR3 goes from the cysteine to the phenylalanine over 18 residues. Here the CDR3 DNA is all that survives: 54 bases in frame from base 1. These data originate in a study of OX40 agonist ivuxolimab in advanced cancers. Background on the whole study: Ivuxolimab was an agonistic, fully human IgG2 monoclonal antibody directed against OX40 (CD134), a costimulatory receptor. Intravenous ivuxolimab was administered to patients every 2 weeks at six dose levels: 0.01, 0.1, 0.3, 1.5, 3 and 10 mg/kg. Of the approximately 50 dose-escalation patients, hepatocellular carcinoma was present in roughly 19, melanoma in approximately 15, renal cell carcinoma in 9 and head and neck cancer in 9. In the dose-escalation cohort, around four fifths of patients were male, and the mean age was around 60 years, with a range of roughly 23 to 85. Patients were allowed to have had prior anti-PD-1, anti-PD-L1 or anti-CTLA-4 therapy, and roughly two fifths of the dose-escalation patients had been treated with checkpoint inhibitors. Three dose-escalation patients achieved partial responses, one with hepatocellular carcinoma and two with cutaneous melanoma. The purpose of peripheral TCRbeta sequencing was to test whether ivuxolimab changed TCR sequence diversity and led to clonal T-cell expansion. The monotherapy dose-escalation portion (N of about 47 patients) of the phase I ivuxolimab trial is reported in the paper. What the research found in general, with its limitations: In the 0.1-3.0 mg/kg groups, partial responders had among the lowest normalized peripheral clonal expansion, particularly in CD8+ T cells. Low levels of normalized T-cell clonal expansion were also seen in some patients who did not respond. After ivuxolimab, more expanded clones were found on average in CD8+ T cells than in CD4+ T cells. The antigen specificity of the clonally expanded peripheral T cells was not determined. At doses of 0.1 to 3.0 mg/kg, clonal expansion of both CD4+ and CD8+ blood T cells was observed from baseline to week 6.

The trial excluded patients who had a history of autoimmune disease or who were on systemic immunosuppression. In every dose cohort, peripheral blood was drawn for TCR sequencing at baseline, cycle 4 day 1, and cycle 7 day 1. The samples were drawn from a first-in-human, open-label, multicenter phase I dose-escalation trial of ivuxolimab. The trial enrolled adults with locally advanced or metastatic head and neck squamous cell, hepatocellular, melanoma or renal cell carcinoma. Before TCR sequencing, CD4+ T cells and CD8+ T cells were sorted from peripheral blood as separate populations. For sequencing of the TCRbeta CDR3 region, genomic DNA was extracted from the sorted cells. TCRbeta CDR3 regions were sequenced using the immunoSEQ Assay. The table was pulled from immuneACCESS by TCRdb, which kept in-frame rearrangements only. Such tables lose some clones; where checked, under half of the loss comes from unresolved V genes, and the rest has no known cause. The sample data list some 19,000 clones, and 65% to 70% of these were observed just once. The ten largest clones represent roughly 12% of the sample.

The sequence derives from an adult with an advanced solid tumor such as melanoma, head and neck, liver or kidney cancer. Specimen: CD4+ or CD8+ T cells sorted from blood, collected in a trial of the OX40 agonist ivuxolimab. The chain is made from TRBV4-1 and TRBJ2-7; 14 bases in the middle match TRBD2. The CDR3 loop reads CASSQVTSGGALAYEQYF. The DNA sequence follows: TGCGCCAGCAGCCAGGTGACTAGCGGGGGGGCCTTGGCCTACGAGCAGTACTTC.